The clone carrying this T cell receptor (beta chain) was picked up one time. What it recognizes is unknown. The data stem from a study of cytomegalovirus exposure and HLA in healthy donors. Study-wide results and limits: In an earlier analysis, productive rearrangement rates for most beta V segments clustered near 87% or 30%.

V lost 4 bases, J lost 2 bases, and 5 bases stayed unmatched. Germline CDR1 and CDR2: SEHNR and FQNEAQ (reference sequence). The CDR3 is made up of 16 amino acids. This PCR relied on a set of 60 Vbeta primers and 13 Jbeta primers. Method: immunoSEQ multiplex PCR; TCRdb's copy keeps in-frame clones and lacks some. Among 130,000 or so clones listed, approximately 69% were seen once. The chain uses TRBV7-9 and TRBJ2-1, with 10 bases identical to TRBD2. Sequencing input: PBMCs. This TCR was sampled from a middle-aged man in good health and CMV-seropositive. The CDR3 loop reads CASSSPGLATYNEQFF. CDR3 in DNA: TGTGCCAGCAGCTCCCCGGGACTAGCGACCTACAATGAGCAGTTCTTC. Combining the CDR3 with reference TRBV7-9 and TRBJ2-1 gives the whole variable domain DTGVSQNPRHKITKRGQNVTFRCDPISEHNRLYWYRQTLGQGPEFLTYFQNEAQLEKSRLLSDRFSAERPKGSFSTLEIQRTEQGDSAMYLCASSSPGLATYNEQFFGPGTRLTVL.